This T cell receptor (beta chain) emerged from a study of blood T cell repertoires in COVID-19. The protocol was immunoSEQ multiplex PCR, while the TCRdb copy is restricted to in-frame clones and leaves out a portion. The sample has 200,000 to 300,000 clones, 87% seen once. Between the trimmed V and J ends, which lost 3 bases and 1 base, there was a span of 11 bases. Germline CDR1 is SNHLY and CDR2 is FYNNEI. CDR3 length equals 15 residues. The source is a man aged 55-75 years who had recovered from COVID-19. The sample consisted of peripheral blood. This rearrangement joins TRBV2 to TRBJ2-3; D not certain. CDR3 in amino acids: CASSDIGQGTDTQYF. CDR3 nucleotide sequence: TGTGCCAGCAGTGATATCGGTCAGGGCACAGATACGCAGTATTTT. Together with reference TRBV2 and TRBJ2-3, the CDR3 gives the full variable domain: EPEVTQTPSHQVTQMGQEVILRCVPISNHLYFYWYRQILGQKVEFLVSFYNNEISEKSEIFDDQFSVERPDGSNFTLKIRSTKLEDSAMYFCASSDIGQGTDTQYFGPGTRLTVL.